These T cell receptor beta chains were read from a single sample in a study of T cell changes during pregnancy in multiple sclerosis. Repertoires were generated with immunoSEQ multiplex PCR, while TCRdb's copy carries only in-frame clones and drops some. Here the sample spans about 50,000 clones, 85% to 95% being singletons. Sequenced here: CD4+ T cells from peripheral blood mononuclear cells, sampled in the second trimester of pregnancy. The source is a female donor with multiple sclerosis, enrolled in a pregnancy study. Both conserved end residues are part of each CDR3. A D gene is named only where the DNA matches it firmly. Clone sizes are given selectively: once, few, many, or a class where the clone is expanded.

-	-	TRBV19	TRBJ2-7	TGTGCCAGTAGTGGGGGGGCTAGCGGAGCCTACGAGCAGTACTTC	CASSGGASGAYEQYF
-	-	TRBV11-1	TRBJ2-5	TGTGCCAGCAGCTCACAGGGCTCCCGGACAAACCAAGAGACCCAGTACTTC	CASSSQGSRTNQETQYF
-	TRBD1	TRBV2	TRBJ1-5	TGTGCCAGCAGTGGGGACAGGGGGAATCAGCCCCAGCATTTT	CASSGDRGNQPQHF
-	-	TRBV1	TRBJ2-7	TGCACCAGCAGCCAAGACTTCTCCTTCTCCTACGAGCAGTACTTC	CTSSQDFSFSYEQYF
-	TRBD1	TRBV2	TRBJ1-2	TGTGCCTCTCATCAGGACACAGGGGGCGCGGTAAGCTATGGCTACACCTTC	CASHQDTGGAVSYGYTF
-	-	TRBV5-6	TRBJ1-4	TGTGCCAGCAGCTTGTATAATGAAAAACTGTTTTTT	CASSLYNEKLFF
-	-	TRBV6-6	TRBJ1-2	TGTGCCAGCAGTACGGGGGAGGGAGCCCTCTATGGCTACACCTTC	CASSTGEGALYGYTF
-	-	TRBV2	TRBJ1-5	TGTGCCAGCAGTGTCGACAACCCTCAGCCCCAGCATTTT	CASSVDNPQPQHF
-	-	TRBV29-1	TRBJ2-7	TGCAGCGTTGAGGGCGCCCCCTACGAGCAGTACTTC	CSVEGAPYEQYF
-	TRBD1	TRBV5-6	TRBJ1-1	TGTGCCAGCAGTCCGGGGGGGACAGAGAACACTGAAGCTTTCTTT	CASSPGGTENTEAFF
few	-	TRBV2	TRBJ1-3	TGTGCCAGCAGCCCCTCTTCAAGAGACTCTGGAAACACCATATATTTT	CASSPSSRDSGNTIYF
-	-	TRBV7-2	TRBJ2-5	TGTGCCAGCAGCGTGGACTTTCCCGGGACCCAGTACTTC	CASSVDFPGTQYF
-	TRBD1	TRBV11-3	TRBJ2-5	TGTGCCAGCAGCACGAGACCGGGACAGGGGGCGCAGGAGACCCAGTACTTC	CASSTRPGQGAQETQYF
-	-	TRBV4-1	TRBJ1-2	TGCGCCAGCAGCATAACTTCAGGGCTACACTATGGCTACACCTTC	CASSITSGLHYGYTF
-	TRBD2	TRBV30	TRBJ2-7	TGTGCCTGGAGTTTTGGGCTAGCGGGTCGTTACGAGCAGTACTTC	CAWSFGLAGRYEQYF
-	-	TRBV2	TRBJ1-1	TGTGCCAGCAGTACCGACAAAAACACTGAAGCTTTCTTT	CASSTDKNTEAFF
-	-	TRBV9	TRBJ1-2	TGTGCCAGCAGCCCCTTGGGGGCTGGAGGCTACACCTTC	CASSPLGAGGYTF
once	-	TRBV30	TRBJ1-1	TGTGCCTGCCGCCGGGGAGGGTCCTCAGAGAACACTGAAGCTTTCTTT	CACRRGGSSENTEAFF
-	TRBD1	TRBV28	TRBJ1-5	TGTGCCAGCAGATCCGGGACAGGGGCTTGGGGGCAGCCCCAGCATTTT	CASRSGTGAWGQPQHF
few	TRBD1	TRBV6-4	TRBJ2-3	TGTGCCAGCGGACAGGGCCACACAGATACGCAGTATTTT	CASGQGHTDTQYF
-	-	TRBV30	TRBJ1-6	TGTGCCTGGAGCTGGGGGCGCAGGGATAATTCACCCCTCCACTTT	CAWSWGRRDNSPLHF
-	TRBD2	TRBV5-5	TRBJ2-7	TGTGCCACTGCGCCAACTAGCGGCGTCTACGAGCAGTACTTC	CATAPTSGVYEQYF
-	TRBD1	TRBV6-6	TRBJ1-1	TGTGCCAGCTCAGGGGACAGGCATCGAGCTTTCTTT	CASSGDRHRAFF
-	-	TRBV30	TRBJ2-3	TGTGCCTGGACCCAGACAAATACGCAGTATTTT	CAWTQTNTQYF
-	-	TRBV9	TRBJ1-3	TGTGCCAGCAGCCGTAGTGGGGGGGCAGCTGGAAACACCATATATTTT	CASSRSGGAAGNTIYF
-	-	TRBV9	TRBJ2-5	TGTGCCAGCAGCCCTACGGGACTGGAGGAAGAGACCCAGTACTTC	CASSPTGLEEETQYF
-	-	TRBV9	TRBJ2-1	TGTGCCAGCAGCGTCGCGGGGGCCCACTACAATGAGCAGTTCTTC	CASSVAGAHYNEQFF
-	-	TRBV30	TRBJ1-4	TGTGCCTGGAGCCTACTGGGAGGGGTGGGTAATGAAAAACTGTTTTTT	CAWSLLGGVGNEKLFF
-	-	TRBV7-8	TRBJ2-2	TGTGCCAGCAGCCCCTACGAGGCCGGGGAGCTGTTTTTT	CASSPYEAGELFF
-	TRBD2	TRBV7-3	TRBJ2-7	TGTGCCAGCAGCCCTGATGCGGGGGGCGTCCCCTACGAGCAGTACTTC	CASSPDAGGVPYEQYF
-	-	TRBV13	TRBJ1-1	TGTGCCAGCAACGGGAGGTTTATGGGGAACACTGAAGCTTTCTTT	CASNGRFMGNTEAFF
-	-	TRBV4-1	TRBJ1-1	TGCGCCAGCAGCCAACAGGGTCTGTCGATGAACACTGAAGCTTTCTTT	CASSQQGLSMNTEAFF
-	TRBD2	TRBV11-2	TRBJ2-3	TGTGCCAGCAGCTTAGGAGCGGGAGGACCGGTGGATACGCAGTATTTT	CASSLGAGGPVDTQYF
-	-	TRBV11-3	TRBJ2-5	TGTGCCAGCAGCTTTACTGTTCCGGGACACGGAGAAGAGACCCAGTACTTC	CASSFTVPGHGEETQYF
once	TRBD1	TRBV4-2	TRBJ1-6	TGTGCCAGCAGCCAATCAGGGACAGGGTCCTATAATTCACCCCTCCACTTT	CASSQSGTGSYNSPLHF